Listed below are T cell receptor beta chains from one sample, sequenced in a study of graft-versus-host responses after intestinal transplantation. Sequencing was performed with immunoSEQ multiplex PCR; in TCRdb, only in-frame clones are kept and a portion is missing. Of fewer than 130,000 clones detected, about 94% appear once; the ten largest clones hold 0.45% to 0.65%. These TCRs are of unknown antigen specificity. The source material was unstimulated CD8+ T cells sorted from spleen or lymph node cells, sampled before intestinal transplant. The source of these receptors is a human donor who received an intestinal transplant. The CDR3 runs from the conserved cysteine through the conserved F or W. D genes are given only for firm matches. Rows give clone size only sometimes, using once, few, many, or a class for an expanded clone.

CDR3aa: CASSLTGTDDYGYTF; CDR3nt: TGTGCCAGCAGCTTAACCGGGACGGATGACTATGGCTACACCTTC; d_gene: NA; v_gene: TRBV13; j_gene: TRBJ1-2; abundance: NA
CDR3aa: CASTLGVGGPGGLETQYF; CDR3nt: TGTGCCAGCACCTTGGGGGTAGGGGGCCCCGGGGGGCTAGAGACCCAGTACTTC; d_gene: NA; v_gene: TRBV28; j_gene: TRBJ2-5; abundance: NA
CDR3aa: CASSHRQSNTEAFF; CDR3nt: TGTGCCAGCAGCCACCGGCAATCGAATACTGAAGCTTTCTTT; d_gene: NA; v_gene: TRBV6-5; j_gene: TRBJ1-1; abundance: NA
CDR3aa: CASRSSEAFF; CDR3nt: TGTGCCAGTAGATCCAGTGAAGCTTTCTTT; d_gene: NA; v_gene: TRBV19; j_gene: TRBJ1-1; abundance: NA
CDR3aa: CASSVGGGVIAKNIQYF; CDR3nt: TGTGCCAGCAGCGTAGGAGGAGGGGTCATAGCCAAAAACATTCAGTACTTC; d_gene: NA; v_gene: TRBV9; j_gene: TRBJ2-4; abundance: NA
CDR3aa: CASSLDSGYSYEQYF; CDR3nt: TGCGCCAGCAGCTTGGATAGCGGTTACTCCTACGAGCAGTACTTC; d_gene: NA; v_gene: TRBV5-1; j_gene: TRBJ2-7; abundance: NA
CDR3aa: CASRGQVNTGELFF; CDR3nt: TGTGCCAGCAGGGGACAGGTAAACACCGGGGAGCTGTTTTTT; d_gene: TRBD1; v_gene: TRBV13; j_gene: TRBJ2-2; abundance: NA
CDR3aa: CASIHLGTGNTEAFF; CDR3nt: TGTGCCAGCATTCATTTGGGGACAGGGAACACTGAAGCTTTCTTT; d_gene: TRBD1; v_gene: TRBV27; j_gene: TRBJ1-1; abundance: NA
CDR3aa: CASSSRTGPIPEKLFF; CDR3nt: TGTGCCAGCAGCTCCCGGACAGGCCCGATCCCGGAAAAACTGTTTTTT; d_gene: TRBD1; v_gene: TRBV11-2; j_gene: TRBJ1-4; abundance: NA
CDR3aa: CAGGQGVPEAFF; CDR3nt: TGTGCCGGGGGACAGGGAGTGCCTGAAGCTTTCTTT; d_gene: TRBD1; v_gene: TRBV7-9; j_gene: TRBJ1-1; abundance: NA
CDR3aa: CASSESSGSHEQYF; CDR3nt: TGCGCCAGCAGTGAGTCCAGCGGGAGCCACGAGCAGTACTTC; d_gene: TRBD2; v_gene: TRBV10-1; j_gene: TRBJ2-7; abundance: NA
CDR3aa: CASSFGTGGLTNYGYTF; CDR3nt: TGTGCCAGCAGCTTCGGTACAGGGGGCCTTACTAACTATGGCTACACCTTC; d_gene: TRBD1; v_gene: TRBV7-9; j_gene: TRBJ1-2; abundance: NA
CDR3aa: CASSLLLYEAVAKTSTDTQYF; CDR3nt: TGTGCCAGCAGCTTACTATTATACGAAGCGGTCGCCAAAACCAGCACAGATACGCAGTATTTT; d_gene: NA; v_gene: TRBV7-8; j_gene: TRBJ2-3; abundance: NA
CDR3aa: CASSPGFSYEQYF; CDR3nt: TGTGCCAGCAGCCCGGGATTTTCCTACGAGCAGTACTTC; d_gene: NA; v_gene: TRBV7-6; j_gene: TRBJ2-7; abundance: few
CDR3aa: CASSLTGGEAFF; CDR3nt: TGTGCCAGCAGCCTAACAGGGGGTGAAGCTTTCTTT; d_gene: TRBD1; v_gene: TRBV9; j_gene: TRBJ1-1; abundance: once
CDR3aa: CASSFGQATEAFF; CDR3nt: TGTGCCAGCAGCTTCGGACAGGCGACTGAAGCTTTCTTT; d_gene: TRBD1; v_gene: TRBV7-6; j_gene: TRBJ1-1; abundance: NA
CDR3aa: CASSAGLAGAPSSYNEQFF; CDR3nt: TGTGCCAGCAGCGCAGGACTAGCGGGAGCCCCCAGCTCCTACAATGAGCAGTTCTTC; d_gene: NA; v_gene: TRBV21-1; j_gene: TRBJ2-1; abundance: NA
CDR3aa: CSVAGYDGTDTQYF; CDR3nt: TGCAGCGTTGCAGGATACGACGGCACAGATACGCAGTATTTT; d_gene: NA; v_gene: TRBV29-1; j_gene: TRBJ2-3; abundance: NA
CDR3aa: CASSDPDLMWQETQYF; CDR3nt: TGTGCCAGCAGTGACCCGGACTTGATGTGGCAAGAGACCCAGTACTTC; d_gene: NA; v_gene: TRBV6-1; j_gene: TRBJ2-5; abundance: NA
CDR3aa: CASTRLKEQYF; CDR3nt: TGTGCCAGCACCCGACTGAAAGAGCAGTACTTC; d_gene: NA; v_gene: TRBV6-5; j_gene: TRBJ2-7; abundance: NA
CDR3aa: CASSLDPLTDTQYF; CDR3nt: TGTGCCAGCAGCTTAGACCCTCTTACAGATACGCAGTATTTT; d_gene: NA; v_gene: TRBV7-3; j_gene: TRBJ2-3; abundance: once
CDR3aa: CASSVLDGWESLEAFF; CDR3nt: TGTGCCAGCAGCGTACTAGACGGCTGGGAGTCTTTGGAAGCTTTCTTT; d_gene: NA; v_gene: TRBV9; j_gene: TRBJ1-1; abundance: NA
CDR3aa: CASSPRTGRTEAFF; CDR3nt: TGTGCCAGCAGCCCCCGGACAGGGCGCACTGAAGCTTTCTTT; d_gene: TRBD1; v_gene: TRBV13; j_gene: TRBJ1-1; abundance: NA
CDR3aa: CASSLRDRGYTDTQYF; CDR3nt: TGTGCCAGCAGCTTGCGGGACAGAGGTTACACAGATACGCAGTATTTT; d_gene: NA; v_gene: TRBV13; j_gene: TRBJ2-3; abundance: NA
CDR3aa: CASSFHTGELFF; CDR3nt: TGTGCCAGCAGCTTCCACACCGGGGAGCTGTTTTTT; d_gene: NA; v_gene: TRBV7-3; j_gene: TRBJ2-2; abundance: NA
CDR3aa: CASSVATGRETQYF; CDR3nt: TGTGCCAGCAGCGTAGCTACAGGGAGAGAGACCCAGTACTTC; d_gene: NA; v_gene: TRBV9; j_gene: TRBJ2-5; abundance: NA
CDR3aa: CASSSERAYEQYF; CDR3nt: TGTGCCAGCAGCTCCGAGAGGGCCTACGAGCAGTACTTC; d_gene: NA; v_gene: TRBV13; j_gene: TRBJ2-7; abundance: NA
CDR3aa: CASSVGGRKAFNEQFF; CDR3nt: TGTGCCAGCAGCGTAGGTGGACGCAAAGCTTTCAATGAGCAGTTCTTC; d_gene: NA; v_gene: TRBV7-6; j_gene: TRBJ2-1; abundance: NA
CDR3aa: CASSQEPGRGQPQHF; CDR3nt: TGTGCCAGCAGCCAGGAACCGGGGCGAGGGCAGCCCCAGCATTTT; d_gene: NA; v_gene: TRBV4-2; j_gene: TRBJ1-5; abundance: NA
CDR3aa: CASSVVLADAYEQYF; CDR3nt: TGTGCCAGCAGTGTGGTACTAGCGGACGCCTACGAGCAGTACTTC; d_gene: TRBD2; v_gene: TRBV6-1; j_gene: TRBJ2-7; abundance: NA
CDR3aa: CASSAGLADADGQYF; CDR3nt: TGTGCCAGCAGTGCCGGACTAGCGGACGCAGACGGGCAGTACTTC; d_gene: TRBD2; v_gene: TRBV28; j_gene: TRBJ2-5; abundance: NA
CDR3aa: CSVELAGGINEQFF; CDR3nt: TGCAGCGTTGAGCTAGCGGGAGGGATAAATGAGCAGTTCTTC; d_gene: TRBD2; v_gene: TRBV29-1; j_gene: TRBJ2-1; abundance: NA
CDR3aa: CASSWWTGADEQYF; CDR3nt: TGTGCCAGCAGTTGGTGGACTGGGGCTGACGAGCAGTACTTC; d_gene: NA; v_gene: TRBV27; j_gene: TRBJ2-7; abundance: NA
CDR3aa: CASSLGVGGGNEQFF; CDR3nt: TGTGCCAGCAGCTTAGGGGTAGGGGGGGGCAATGAGCAGTTCTTC; d_gene: NA; v_gene: TRBV7-9; j_gene: TRBJ2-1; abundance: NA
CDR3aa: CAWTNGGEQYF; CDR3nt: TGTGCCTGGACAAACGGGGGTGAGCAGTACTTC; d_gene: NA; v_gene: TRBV30; j_gene: TRBJ2-7; abundance: NA
CDR3aa: CASSLKAQGPYEQYF; CDR3nt: TGTGCCAGCAGTCTCAAGGCGCAGGGGCCCTACGAGCAGTACTTC; d_gene: NA; v_gene: TRBV6-1; j_gene: TRBJ2-7; abundance: NA
CDR3aa: CASSRRAGGRAYEQYF; CDR3nt: TGTGCCAGCAGCAGAAGGGCTGGCGGGAGGGCCTACGAGCAGTACTTC; d_gene: TRBD2; v_gene: TRBV13; j_gene: TRBJ2-7; abundance: NA
CDR3aa: CASSLKTGNTEAFF; CDR3nt: TGCGCCAGCAGCTTGAAGACAGGGAACACTGAAGCTTTCTTT; d_gene: NA; v_gene: TRBV5-1; j_gene: TRBJ1-1; abundance: NA
CDR3aa: CASSLIGGAEAFF; CDR3nt: TGCGCCAGCAGCTTGATAGGGGGGGCTGAAGCTTTCTTT; d_gene: NA; v_gene: TRBV5-1; j_gene: TRBJ1-1; abundance: NA
CDR3aa: CAWSVGGREETQYF; CDR3nt: TGTGCCTGGAGTGTCGGGGGGCGCGAAGAGACCCAGTACTTC; d_gene: NA; v_gene: TRBV30; j_gene: TRBJ2-5; abundance: NA
CDR3aa: CASSDGTEYNEQFF; CDR3nt: TGTGCCAGCAGCGACGGGACAGAGTACAATGAGCAGTTCTTC; d_gene: TRBD1; v_gene: TRBV9; j_gene: TRBJ2-1; abundance: NA
CDR3aa: CASSFMEGDYGTQYF; CDR3nt: TGTGCCAGCAGTTTTATGGAGGGCGATTACGGGACCCAGTACTTC; d_gene: NA; v_gene: TRBV6-5; j_gene: TRBJ2-5; abundance: NA
CDR3aa: CASSYSSSTDGYEQYF; CDR3nt: TGTGCCAGCAGTTACTCGAGTAGCACTGATGGGTACGAGCAGTACTTC; d_gene: NA; v_gene: TRBV6-5; j_gene: TRBJ2-7; abundance: NA
CDR3aa: CASSYSRAGEAFF; CDR3nt: TGTGCCAGCAGTTACTCGAGGGCAGGGGAAGCTTTCTTT; d_gene: NA; v_gene: TRBV6-6; j_gene: TRBJ1-1; abundance: NA
CDR3aa: CSVESQNGTYEQYF; CDR3nt: TGCAGCGTTGAATCTCAAAATGGGACTTACGAGCAGTACTTC; d_gene: NA; v_gene: TRBV29-1; j_gene: TRBJ2-7; abundance: NA
CDR3aa: CASADGYNEQFF; CDR3nt: TGTGCCAGCGCGGACGGGTACAATGAGCAGTTCTTC; d_gene: NA; v_gene: TRBV19; j_gene: TRBJ2-1; abundance: NA
CDR3aa: CASSRVAGPNTGELFF; CDR3nt: TGTGCCAGTAGTCGAGTAGCGGGCCCGAACACCGGGGAGCTGTTTTTT; d_gene: TRBD2; v_gene: TRBV19; j_gene: TRBJ2-2; abundance: NA
CDR3aa: CASRTGWAGELFF; CDR3nt: TGTGCCAGCAGGACGGGCTGGGCCGGGGAGCTGTTTTTT; d_gene: NA; v_gene: TRBV28; j_gene: TRBJ2-2; abundance: few
CDR3aa: CASSSQAPNRIMNTEAFF; CDR3nt: TGTGCCAGCAGCTCCCAGGCCCCTAACAGAATAATGAACACTGAAGCTTTCTTT; d_gene: NA; v_gene: TRBV11-2; j_gene: TRBJ1-1; abundance: NA
CDR3aa: CASSLWDRGITGELFF; CDR3nt: TGTGCCAGCAGCTTGTGGGACAGGGGAATTACCGGGGAGCTGTTTTTT; d_gene: TRBD1; v_gene: TRBV5-6; j_gene: TRBJ2-2; abundance: once
CDR3aa: CATSGGAFEKLFF; CDR3nt: TGTGCCACTAGTGGGGGGGCGTTTGAAAAACTGTTTTTT; d_gene: NA; v_gene: TRBV2; j_gene: TRBJ1-4; abundance: once